This TCR beta chain was recorded in a study of T cell responses to AZD1222 COVID-19 vaccine. Clones were sequenced by immunoSEQ multiplex PCR, and TCRdb holds only the in-frame ones, with some missing. This sample has roughly 150,000 clones, with roughly 92% found just once. Trimming shortened V by 2 bases and J by 0 bases, and 14 bases separated the two germline ends. Germline CDR1 and CDR2: LGHNA and YNFKEQ. This CDR3 is built from 17 residues. About this clone itself: No antigen is known for it.

Findings of the study overall: Donors were chiefly white British, with a greater number of females, and clonal diversity was perhaps underestimated. Reportedly, nearly half of unique spike TCRs recognized epitopes outside B.1.351/B.1.1.7 mutations.

The receptor comes from an adult in good health. The rearrangement uses TRBV4-2 and TRBJ1-5, with D uncertain. Source: peripheral blood, taken on day 0 of AZD1222 vaccination. This CDR3 is CASSQNGQSYSNQPQHF. CDR3 nucleotide sequence: TGTGCCAGCAGCCAAAACGGGCAGTCCTATAGCAATCAGCCCCAGCATTTT.